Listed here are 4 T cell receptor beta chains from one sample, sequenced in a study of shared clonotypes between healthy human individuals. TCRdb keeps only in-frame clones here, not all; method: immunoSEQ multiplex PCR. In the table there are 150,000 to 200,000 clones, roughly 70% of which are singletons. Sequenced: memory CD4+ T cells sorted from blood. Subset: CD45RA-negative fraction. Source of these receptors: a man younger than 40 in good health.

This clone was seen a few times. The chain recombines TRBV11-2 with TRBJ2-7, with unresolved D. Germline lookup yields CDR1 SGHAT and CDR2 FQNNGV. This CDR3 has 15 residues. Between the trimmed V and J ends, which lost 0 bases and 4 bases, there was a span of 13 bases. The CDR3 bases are TGTGCCAGCAGCTTAGATTTAGACGAGTTTTACGAGCAGTACTTC. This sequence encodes CASSLDLDEFYEQYF.

The CDR3 DNA is TGCAGTATCTCCCCTCGGTTGAACACTGAAGCTTTCTTT. Amino acid sequence: CSISPRLNTEAFF. The chain links TRBV29-1 to TRBJ1-1; no clear D gene. Germline V lookup: CDR1 SQVTM, CDR2 ANQGSEA. This CDR3 has 13 amino acids.

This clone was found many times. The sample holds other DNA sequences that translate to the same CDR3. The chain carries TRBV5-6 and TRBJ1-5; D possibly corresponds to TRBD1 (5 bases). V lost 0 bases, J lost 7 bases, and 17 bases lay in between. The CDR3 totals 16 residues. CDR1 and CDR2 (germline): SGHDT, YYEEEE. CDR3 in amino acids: CASSLGLRLSGQPQHF. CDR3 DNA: TGTGCCAGCAGCTTGGGGCTGCGGCTTTCAGGGCAGCCCCAGCATTTT.

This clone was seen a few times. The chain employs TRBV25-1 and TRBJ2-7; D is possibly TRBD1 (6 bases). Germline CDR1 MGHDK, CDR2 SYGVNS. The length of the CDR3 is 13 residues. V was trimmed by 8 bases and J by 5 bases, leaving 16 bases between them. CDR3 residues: CASVSSRGHEQYF. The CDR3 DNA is TGTGCCAGCGTATCATCCAGGGGTCACGAGCAGTACTTC.